The clone carrying this T cell receptor beta chain showed up just a few times. The antigen remains undetermined. This entry belongs to a study of Graves' ophthalmopathy and Graves' hyperthyroidism. TCR beta CDR3 amplification used RNA transcripts. In the first round, RT-PCR was carried out with HTBI primers, and a multiplex PCR formed the second round. TCRdb reanalysed the multiplex PCR reads using MiXCR and keeps one entry per CDR3 protein. Of roughly 1.1 million distinct CDR3 sequences listed, 35% to 40% are singletons. Findings of the study overall: Blood also contained most of the expanded thyroid clonotypes above 0.001 frequency.

Germline V gives CDR1 ENHRY, CDR2 SYGVKD. Losses at the gene ends were 4 bases for V and 5 bases for J; bases not matched to a gene: 5. CDR3 length: 14 amino acids. Excluded were patients with other autoimmune diseases, uncontrolled infections, pregnancy or lactation. This chain joins TRBV10-3 and TRBJ2-5; 9 bases agree with TRBD1. The sample consisted of peripheral blood or thyroid tissue (not recorded which). The source is an adult man with Graves' hyperthyroidism. This chain's CDR3 is CAISAGQGMETQYF. The CDR3 region has the DNA TGTGCCATCAGTGCGGGACAGGGTATGGAGACCCAGTACTTC.